This is a list of T cell receptor beta chains from one sample in a study of blood T cells in healthy people across ages. MiXCR was run by TCRdb on the 5' RACE reads, yielding one entry per CDR3 protein. The sample records over 1,500,000 distinct CDR3 sequences, about 39% being singletons. Sequenced material: blood. The source is a human donor in good health. Both conserved end residues are part of each CDR3. The order of the fields is V gene, J gene, clone size, D gene, CDR3 protein, CDR3 DNA. D genes are given only for firm matches. A clone size is listed for some rows: how often the clone was seen (once, few, many), or a class if it is expanded.

V: TRBV5-4; J: TRBJ2-4; size: once; D: -; CDR3: CASSFPLRNTYNEQYF; DNA: TGTGCCAGCAGCTTCCCCCTCCGGAACACCTACAATGAGCAGTACTTC
V: TRBV12-3/TRBV12-4; J: TRBJ1-4; size: -; D: -; CDR3: CASSFQGEKLFF; DNA: TGTGCCAGCAGTTTCCAGGGGGAAAAACTGTTTTTT
V: TRBV20-1; J: TRBJ2-7; size: few; D: TRBD1; CDR3: CSALRGTGVSYEQYF; DNA: TGCAGTGCTCTGCGGGGGACAGGGGTGTCCTACGAGCAGTACTTC
V: TRBV10-1; J: TRBJ2-7; size: -; D: -; CDR3: CASSEAGDREIYEQYF; DNA: TGCGCCAGCAGTGAAGCGGGGGACAGGGAGATATACGAGCAGTACTTC
V: TRBV4-3; J: TRBJ2-7; size: few; D: TRBD2; CDR3: CASSQERTSGYEQYF; DNA: TGCGCCAGCAGCCAAGAGAGGACTAGCGGCTACGAGCAGTACTTC
V: TRBV10-3; J: TRBJ2-1; size: -; D: TRBD1; CDR3: CATKPPGQGTYNEQFF; DNA: TGTGCCACCAAGCCCCCGGGACAGGGGACCTACAATGAGCAGTTCTTC
V: TRBV9; J: TRBJ1-1; size: -; D: -; CDR3: CASSPDVGRTNTEAFF; DNA: TGTGCCAGCAGCCCTGATGTAGGGCGGACGAACACTGAAGCTTTCTTT
V: TRBV29-1; J: TRBJ2-1; size: -; D: TRBD2; CDR3: CSVATSGGPYNEQFF; DNA: TGCAGCGTTGCGACTAGCGGGGGGCCGTACAATGAGCAGTTCTTC
V: TRBV2; J: TRBJ2-7; size: few; D: TRBD1; CDR3: CASRRTGDFYEQYF; DNA: TGTGCCAGCAGGAGGACAGGAGATTTTTACGAGCAGTACTTC
V: TRBV5-5; J: TRBJ2-1; size: many; D: -; CDR3: CASSFSGTNNEQFF; DNA: TGTGCCAGCAGCTTCTCCGGGACAAACAATGAGCAGTTCTTC
V: TRBV9; J: TRBJ2-7; size: -; D: -; CDR3: CASSVGNYEQYF; DNA: TGTGCCAGCAGCGTAGGAAACTACGAGCAGTACTTC
V: TRBV10-3; J: TRBJ2-2; size: -; D: -; CDR3: CAISDKGYNTGELFF; DNA: TGTGCCATCAGTGATAAAGGGTACAACACCGGGGAGCTGTTTTTT
V: TRBV6-2/TRBV6-3; J: TRBJ2-1; size: -; D: TRBD2; CDR3: CASSYGGLAGADRFF; DNA: TGTGCCAGCAGTTACGGGGGACTAGCGGGAGCTGATAGGTTCTTC
V: TRBV7-2; J: TRBJ2-5; size: -; D: -; CDR3: CASTDLLRSFGETQYF; DNA: TGTGCCAGCACCGATCTACTCAGGAGTTTTGGAGAGACCCAGTACTTC
V: TRBV7-9; J: TRBJ2-5; size: few; D: TRBD2; CDR3: CASSTARSGALETQYF; DNA: TGTGCCAGCAGTACGGCACGAAGCGGGGCTTTGGAGACCCAGTACTTC
V: TRBV24-1; J: TRBJ2-5; size: -; D: -; CDR3: CATTEGETQYF; DNA: TGTGCCACCACAGAGGGGGAGACCCAGTACTTC
V: TRBV12-5; J: TRBJ1-1; size: -; D: TRBD1; CDR3: CASGFVRPSGQQNTEAFF; DNA: TGTGCTAGTGGTTTTGTCCGACCTTCGGGACAGCAGAACACTGAAGCTTTCTTT
V: TRBV15; J: TRBJ2-3; size: -; D: -; CDR3: CATSSQGLSQYF; DNA: TGTGCCACCAGTAGCCAAGGTCTGTCGCAGTATTTT
V: TRBV4-3; J: TRBJ1-5; size: -; D: -; CDR3: CASSQDRGGAQPQHF; DNA: TGCGCCAGCAGCCAAGATCGTGGAGGGGCTCAGCCCCAGCATTTT
V: TRBV7-2; J: TRBJ1-4; size: -; D: -; CDR3: CASSPIYTGTPGDEKLFF; DNA: TGTGCCAGCAGCCCCATTTACACCGGGACGCCGGGAGATGAAAAACTGTTTTTT
V: TRBV10-3; J: TRBJ2-5; size: -; D: TRBD2; CDR3: CAISEGGLAGNYQETQYF; DNA: TGTGCCATCAGTGAGGGGGGACTAGCGGGGAATTACCAAGAGACCCAGTACTTC
V: TRBV28; J: TRBJ1-5; size: -; D: -; CDR3: CAHYSSNQPQHF; DNA: TGTGCCCACTACAGCTCCAATCAGCCCCAGCATTTT
V: TRBV15; J: TRBJ1-2; size: -; D: -; CDR3: CATSRAIPNYGYTF; DNA: TGTGCCACCAGCAGAGCAATCCCAAACTATGGCTACACCTTC
V: TRBV29-1; J: TRBJ2-3; size: many; D: -; CDR3: CSVGGWGIDTQYF; DNA: TGCAGCGTTGGAGGTTGGGGGATAGATACGCAGTATTTT
V: TRBV10-3; J: TRBJ1-2; size: -; D: -; CDR3: CAISGPTELGDGYTF; DNA: TGTGCCATCAGTGGGCCGACGGAGCTCGGGGATGGCTACACCTTC
V: TRBV29-1; J: TRBJ1-1; size: -; D: -; CDR3: CSFLPRTRGRLRTEAFF; DNA: TGCAGCTTCTTGCCCCGTACACGAGGACGCCTTAGGACTGAAGCTTTCTTT
V: TRBV29-1; J: TRBJ1-2; size: -; D: TRBD1; CDR3: CSVEGTRDSYGYTF; DNA: TGCAGCGTTGAAGGAACCCGGGACAGCTATGGCTACACCTTC
V: TRBV9; J: TRBJ1-2; size: few; D: TRBD1; CDR3: CASSVAPDRVYGYTF; DNA: TGTGCCAGCAGCGTAGCTCCGGACAGGGTCTATGGCTACACCTTC
V: TRBV5-4; J: TRBJ2-6; size: few; D: -; CDR3: CASSFRILSGANVLTF; DNA: TGTGCCAGCAGCTTCCGTATACTCTCTGGGGCCAACGTCCTGACTTTC
V: TRBV4-3; J: TRBJ2-7; size: -; D: TRBD1; CDR3: CASSQAGQVYEQYF; DNA: TGCGCCAGCAGCCAAGCCGGACAGGTCTACGAGCAGTACTTC
V: TRBV6-6; J: TRBJ1-6; size: -; D: -; CDR3: CASTRGIETYNSPLHF; DNA: TGTGCCAGCACCCGGGGTATTGAGACCTATAATTCACCCCTCCACTTT
V: TRBV7-7; J: TRBJ2-7; size: -; D: TRBD2; CDR3: CASSLAPPTSGGTYEQYF; DNA: TGTGCCAGCAGCTTAGCGCCCCCCACTAGCGGGGGGACCTACGAGCAGTACTTC
V: TRBV29-1; J: TRBJ1-1; size: -; D: TRBD1; CDR3: CSLGQDTEAFF; DNA: TGCAGCTTGGGACAGGACACTGAAGCTTTCTTT
V: TRBV9; J: TRBJ2-5; size: -; D: -; CDR3: CASSVVADSQETQYF; DNA: TGTGCCAGCAGCGTAGTGGCAGACAGCCAAGAGACCCAGTACTTC
V: TRBV3-1; J: TRBJ2-2; size: -; D: -; CDR3: CASSQEWSTGELFF; DNA: TGTGCCAGCAGCCAAGAATGGAGCACCGGGGAGCTGTTTTTT
V: TRBV11-2; J: TRBJ2-1; size: -; D: TRBD2; CDR3: CASSPTGTSNEQFF; DNA: TGTGCCAGCAGCCCCACCGGGACTAGCAATGAGCAGTTCTTC
V: TRBV5-1; J: TRBJ2-7; size: -; D: TRBD1; CDR3: CASSAPGTAYEQYF; DNA: TGCGCCAGCAGCGCCCCCGGGACAGCCTACGAGCAGTACTTC